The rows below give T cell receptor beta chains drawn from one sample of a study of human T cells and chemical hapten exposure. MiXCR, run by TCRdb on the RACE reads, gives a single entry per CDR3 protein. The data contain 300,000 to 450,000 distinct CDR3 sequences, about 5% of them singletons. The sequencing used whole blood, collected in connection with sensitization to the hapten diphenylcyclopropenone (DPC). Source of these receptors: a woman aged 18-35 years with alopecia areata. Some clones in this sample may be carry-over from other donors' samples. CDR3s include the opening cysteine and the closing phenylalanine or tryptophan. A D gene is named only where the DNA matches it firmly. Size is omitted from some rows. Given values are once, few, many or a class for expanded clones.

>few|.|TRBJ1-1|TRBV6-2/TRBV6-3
CASSYTGIYTEAFF
TGTGCCAGCAGTTACACAGGGATTTACACTGAAGCTTTCTTT
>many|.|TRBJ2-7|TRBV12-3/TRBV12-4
CASSPGRRQYF
TGTGCCAGCAGTCCCGGACGGAGGCAGTACTTC
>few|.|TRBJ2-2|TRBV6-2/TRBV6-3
CASSSGQRSGELFF
TGTGCCAGCAGTAGCGGACAGCGGAGCGGGGAGCTGTTTTTT
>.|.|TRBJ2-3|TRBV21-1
CASSKGTGTSTDTQYF
TGTGCCAGCAGCAAAGGGACGGGTACTAGCACAGATACGCAGTATTTT
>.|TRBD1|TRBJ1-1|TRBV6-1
CASRRGVGDRWEAFF
TGTGCCAGCAGAAGGGGCGTCGGGGACAGGTGGGAAGCTTTCTTT
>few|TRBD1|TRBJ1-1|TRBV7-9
CASSPWTGVTEAFF
TGTGCCAGCAGCCCCTGGACAGGGGTGACTGAAGCTTTCTTT
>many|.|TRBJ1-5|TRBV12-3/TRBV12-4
CASSLVTVGNQPQHF
TGTGCCAGCAGTTTAGTTACCGTGGGCAATCAGCCCCAGCATTTT
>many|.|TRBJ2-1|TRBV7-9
CANAGGNNEQFF
TGTGCCAATGCCGGGGGTAACAATGAGCAGTTCTTC
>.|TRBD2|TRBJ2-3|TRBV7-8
CASRRSMVREHTDTQYF
TGTGCCAGCAGGAGAAGCATGGTGCGGGAGCACACAGATACGCAGTATTTT
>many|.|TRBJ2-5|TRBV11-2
CASSPAWETQYF
TGTGCCAGCAGCCCAGCCTGGGAGACCCAGTACTTC
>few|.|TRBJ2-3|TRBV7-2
CASSLGQRGYF
TGTGCCAGCAGCCTCGGACAGCGGGGGTATTTT
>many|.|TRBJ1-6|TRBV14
CASSQSGYNSPLHF
TGTGCCAGCAGCCAATCTGGGTATAATTCACCCCTCCACTTT
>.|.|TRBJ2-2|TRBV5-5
CASSFRETNTGELFF
TGTGCCAGCAGCTTTCGGGAAACGAACACCGGGGAGCTGTTTTTT
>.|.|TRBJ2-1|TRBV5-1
CASSLDAGYEQFF
TGCGCCAGCAGCTTGGATGCGGGCTATGAGCAGTTCTTC
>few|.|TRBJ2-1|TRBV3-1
CASSRYDRQGNEQFF
TGTGCCAGCAGCCGGTATGACAGGCAGGGTAATGAGCAGTTCTTC
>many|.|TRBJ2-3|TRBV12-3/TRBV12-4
CASRRDNTDTQYF
TGTGCCAGCAGACGGGACAACACAGATACGCAGTATTTT
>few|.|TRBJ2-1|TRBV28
CASSSYPNEQFF
TGTGCCAGCAGTTCGTACCCCAATGAGCAGTTCTTC
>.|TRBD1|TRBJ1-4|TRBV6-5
CASSYGDRGHEKLFF
TGTGCCAGCAGTTACGGGGACAGGGGGCATGAAAAACTGTTTTTT
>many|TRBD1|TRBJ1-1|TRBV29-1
CSVEKGTATIGATEAFF
TGCAGCGTTGAAAAAGGGACAGCGACAATCGGTGCCACTGAAGCTTTCTTT
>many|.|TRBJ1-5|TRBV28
CASSSQDQPQHF
TGTGCCAGCAGTTCCCAAGATCAGCCCCAGCATTTT
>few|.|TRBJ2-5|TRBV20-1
CSAITTAPPETQYF
TGCAGTGCTATCACGACGGCCCCCCCTGAGACCCAGTACTTC
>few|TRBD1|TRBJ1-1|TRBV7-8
CASSLPRDRGQTEAFF
TGTGCCAGCAGCTTACCCCGGGACAGGGGACAAACTGAAGCTTTCTTT
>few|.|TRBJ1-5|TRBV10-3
CAISVTGSDQPQHF
TGTGCCATCAGTGTAACAGGGTCTGACCAGCCCCAGCATTTT
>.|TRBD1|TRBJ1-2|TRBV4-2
CASSHNLGQGEDYGYTF
TGTGCCAGCAGCCACAACCTTGGACAGGGGGAGGACTATGGCTACACCTTC
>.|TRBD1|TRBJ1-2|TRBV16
CASSLNGAGGAHYGYTF
TGTGCCAGCAGCCTAAATGGCGCAGGGGGCGCCCATTATGGCTACACCTTC
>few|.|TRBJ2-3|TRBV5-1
CASSLEGAGTQYF
TGCGCCAGCAGCTTGGAAGGAGCGGGTACGCAGTATTTT
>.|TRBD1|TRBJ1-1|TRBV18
CASSPLLGTGGSMVNTEAFF
TGTGCCAGCTCACCTCTTCTGGGAACAGGGGGCTCAATGGTGAACACTGAAGCTTTCTTT